This T cell receptor (beta chain) was recovered during a study of monozygotic twins with inflammatory bowel disease. CDR3 length: 15 residues. Germline V gene sequence: CDR1 LNHDA, CDR2 SQIVND (reference sequence). On this clonotype: Its antigen is undetermined.

Using eight separate reactions per sample, the authors generated cDNA. From the 5' RACE reads, TCRdb lists one entry per CDR3 protein and no DNA. With 200,000 to 250,000 distinct CDR3 sequences in the sample, the ten largest clones hold around 1.5%. Whole-study results and caveats: Reduced clonotype sharing with other individuals was observed in IBD patients relative to healthy twins, especially with disease activity.

The source of this sequence is a human donor with ulcerative colitis or Crohn's disease, or a healthy co-twin of an affected twin (not recorded which). The gene calls are TRBV19 and TRBJ2-7. Input material: blood. The chain's CDR3 is CASSSGVYLEAEQYF.